Sequencing of this T cell receptor beta chain was carried out in a study of blood T cell repertoires in COVID-19 (dated by TCRdb to the early 2020s). For the study in its entirety: Samples covering the acute and convalescent phases of COVID-19 were provided by collaborators in the United States, Italy and Spain. HLA class I and class II types, where available, came from metadata supplied by the sample provider rather than from assay-based typing. Samples came from the ongoing ImmuneRACE study (first 160 participants) plus 1,254 subjects from 6 global collaborators. The prospective study material was composed of cDNA or gDNA derived from T cells, B-cell-depleted T cells, or PBMCs. A de-identified subject ID, COVID-19 status, age in years and sex were almost always included in the sample metadata. Subjects who had been exposed to COVID-19, were actively infected with it, or had recovered from it provided the deeply sampled blood TCRbeta repertoires that made up the dataset. The repertoires were released in a freely available public database intended as a resource for research on the immune response to SARS-CoV-2.

Collaborating institutions collected whole blood in K2EDTA tubes following their own protocols. For TCRbeta analysis, collaborators shipped samples in one of three forms: frozen whole blood, isolated PBMCs, or DNA extracted from either of those sample types. TCRbeta CDR3 regions were amplified from genomic DNA using the immunoSEQ Assay, a bias-controlled multiplex PCR. The original methods were these. Within the assay, amplification of reference gene primers was used to estimate how many nucleated cells each sample contained. To quantify the absolute abundance of each unique TCRbeta CDR3 rearrangement, sequence reads were collapsed and filtered. Productive Simpson clonality was computed per sample as the square root of Simpson's diversity index over productive rearrangements. This immuneACCESS table, as held by TCRdb, lists in-frame sequences with V and J called but not all clones. Of the missing ones, under half trace to an unresolved V gene in checked studies; the others have no known cause. That table gives V, J and clone size, and the DNA gave D and trimming. The sample records about 78,000 clones, about 88% of which are singletons. The leading ten clones occupy about 2.9% of the sample.

Results and caveats for the whole study, not just this receptor: The quantity of clinical and demographic metadata differed by source and by participant and was supplied without curation.

Regarding this clone: What antigen it recognizes has not been identified. Base qualities are not at hand, and no much larger clone is one base apart.

From its cysteine to its phenylalanine, the CDR3 spans 12 amino acids. The entry retains the CDR3 DNA only, 36 bases that are in frame from base 1. The V end gives up 7 bases and the J end 4 bases, leaving 4 bases in the junction not matched to a gene. The germline V gene yields SQVTM for CDR1 and ANQGSEA for CDR2. This clonotype originated in a man between 65 and 85 years old with active or convalescent COVID-19. This chain joins TRBV29-1 to TRBJ1-5, and TRBD1 matches 7 of the central bases. Sample: peripheral blood. The DNA is TGCAGCGCACAGGGGCAGAATCAGCCCCAGCATTTT. Its protein product is CSAQGQNQPQHF.